A single sample is the source of the 2 T cell receptor beta chains below, sequenced in a study of memory CD4+ T cells and cytomegalovirus serostatus. Profiled with immunoSEQ multiplex PCR; TCRdb holds only in-frame clones, not every one. The profile shows just over 40,000 clones, around 79% of them singletons. The sort gate was single viable CD3+CD4+CD8-CD45RO+ cells for memory CD4+ T cells. The sample consisted of memory CD4+ T cells from blood. The receptors come from an adult in good health and CMV-seronegative.

This clone occurred once. J is TRBJ2-2 and V is TRBV30; TRBD2 agrees at 13 bases. The CDR3 runs 15 residues. Germline values: CDR1 GTSNPN, CDR2 SVGIG (reference sequence). V was clipped by 3 bases and J by 5 bases; unmatched bases: 3. For the CDR3, the DNA is TGTGCCTGGAGCTGGGGACTAGCGGGGACCGGGGAGCTGTTTTTT. Amino acid sequence: CAWSWGLAGTGELFF.

The rearrangement joins TRBV5-1 to TRBJ2-5; TRBD1 is a possible D gene (5 bases). Germline assignment: CDR1 SGHRS and CDR2 YFSETQ. This CDR3 has 17 amino acids. V shed 4 bases and J shed 0 bases, with 19 bases lying between them. CDR3 DNA sequence: TGCGCCAGCAGCCAATGGTTCGACAGTCCTCACCAAGAGACCCAGTACTTC. Amino acid sequence: CASSQWFDSPHQETQYF.